The 17 T cell receptor beta chains reported below all come from one sample, sequenced in a study of shared clonotypes between healthy human individuals. Clones were read by immunoSEQ multiplex PCR, and TCRdb kept only the in-frame ones, dropping some. This table has roughly 2.2 million clones, approximately 90% appearing once. The sample was naive CD4+ T cells from PBMCs. Subset described: CD45RA+ positively selected. These receptors were obtained from a man younger than 30 in good health. Some clones in this sample may be carry-over from other donors' samples.

J is TRBJ2-1 and V is TRBV5-4; D perhaps matches TRBD2 (6 bases). Per the germline V gene, CDR1 is SGHNT and CDR2 is YYREEE (reference sequence). Trimming left V 4 bases short and J 7 bases short, with 18 bases between. This CDR3 has 15 amino acids. CDR3 in DNA: TGTGCCAGCAGCGGGAGATGGGACTCTCGGAATGAGCAGTTCTTC. Protein sequence: CASSGRWDSRNEQFF.

The chain couples TRBV7-9 to TRBJ2-7; 7 bases match TRBD1. CDR1 is SEHNR and CDR2 is FQNEAQ in the germline V gene (reference sequence). The CDR3 length is 15 residues. With 5 bases clipped from V and 3 bases from J, the junction kept 10 bases outside the gene matches. CDR3 bases: TGTGCCAGCAGCCAAAGGGTAGGGGGCGGCTACGAGCAGTACTTC. Translated, it gives CASSQRVGGGYEQYF.

The V and J genes are TRBV9 and TRBJ2-5, with D perhaps TRBD1 or TRBD2 (5 bases each). This CDR3 spans 14 amino acids. V gave up 4 bases and J gave up 7 bases, with 17 bases separating them. CDR1 is SGDLS and CDR2 is YYNGEE in the germline V gene. As DNA, the CDR3 is TGTGCCAGCAGCACTCCCGGGACCGGAGGGACCCAGTACTTC. It encodes CASSTPGTGGTQYF.

V usage is TRBV15 and J usage is TRBJ2-5, with a weak D call TRBD2 (5 bases). Germline-derived CDR1 and CDR2 are LNHNV and YYDKDF (reference sequence). The V end lost 3 bases, the J end lost 3 bases, and 14 bases lay between the germline ends. CDR3 length: 15 amino acids. DNA of the CDR3: TGTGCCACCAGCAGGGGTGGAGGAACAAAAGAGACCCAGTACTTC. Its translation is CATSRGGGTKETQYF.

Concerning this clone: The identical CDR3 is also encoded by other nucleotide sequences in the sample. The chain has TRBV9 and TRBJ2-1, with 7 bases matching TRBD1. Losses at the gene ends were 4 bases for V and 1 base for J; bases not matched to a gene: 5. The germline CDR1 and CDR2 sequences are SGDLS and YYNGEE. This CDR3 comprises 15 residues. In DNA, the CDR3 is TGTGCCAGCAGCCCCCGACAGGGATCCTACAATGAGCAGTTCTTC. This sequence encodes CASSPRQGSYNEQFF.

This clone was seen more than once but under ten times. This chain connects TRBV7-9 to TRBJ2-5; tentative D call: TRBD1 (5 bases). Germline lookup yields CDR1 SEHNR and CDR2 FQNEAQ (reference sequence). Deletions cut 1 base from V and 13 bases from J, with 13 bases between. The length of the CDR3 is 12 residues. The CDR3: CASSLDQGRAYF. DNA of the CDR3: TGTGCCAGCAGCTTAGATCAGGGCAGGGCGTACTTC.

This chain uses TRBV27 with TRBJ1-2, with D perhaps matching TRBD1 (5 bases). This CDR3 is built from 13 residues. Germline loops: CDR1 MNHEY, CDR2 SMNVEV (reference sequence). The V and J ends lost 4 bases and 2 bases respectively, with 8 bases between them. The DNA of the CDR3 is TGTGCCAGCAGTTCGGACATCAACTATGGCTACACCTTC. Amino acids: CASSSDINYGYTF.

The chain is built from TRBV9 and TRBJ2-2, with D maybe TRBD2 (6 bases). In germline, CDR1 is SGDLS, CDR2 YYNGEE. The CDR3 totals 14 residues. V shed 0 bases and J shed 7 bases, with 10 bases lying between them. This CDR3 is CASSVVGGGGELFF. The CDR3 coding sequence is TGTGCCAGCAGCGTAGTCGGGGGTGGCGGGGAGCTGTTTTTT.

CDR3 sequence: CASRTPGQNYEQYF. The CDR3, as DNA: TGTGCCAGCAGAACTCCGGGACAAAACTACGAGCAGTACTTC. The genes are TRBV6-4 and TRBJ2-7; D perhaps matches TRBD1 (6 bases). V gave up 6 bases and J gave up 3 bases, with 15 bases separating them. Germline V gene sequence: CDR1 MRHNA, CDR2 SNTAGT. This CDR3 is built from 14 residues.

This clone showed up just once. This chain joins TRBV7-9 and TRBJ2-4, with D maybe TRBD1 (6 bases). The V end lost 3 bases, the J end lost 2 bases, and 17 bases lay between the germline ends. The germline gives CDR1 SEHNR, CDR2 FQNEAQ (reference sequence). CDR3 length: 17 amino acids. The CDR3 spells CASSLHRDGLSKNIQYF. The CDR3, as DNA: TGTGCCAGCAGCTTGCACAGGGATGGTTTATCCAAAAACATTCAGTACTTC.

The chain uses TRBV5-6 and TRBJ2-7, with no clear D. This CDR3 region has 12 residues. V lost 7 bases and J 4 bases, leaving 12 bases between the germline ends. CDR1 and CDR2 (germline): SGHDT, YYEEEE. Here the CDR3 reads CASSRGRYEQYF. The CDR3 nucleotides are TGTGCCAGCTCCCGAGGACGGTACGAGCAGTACTTC.

The J gene is TRBJ1-5, the V gene TRBV19, with no clear D. The CDR3 has 14 residues. The germline V and J ends were trimmed by 2 bases and 15 bases, with 20 bases remaining between them. The V gene's germline CDR1 is LNHDA and CDR2 SQIVND (reference sequence). The DNA for the CDR3 is TGTGCCAGTAGTATAACCGGGAACCTACTAGACCGGCATTTT. Encoded protein: CASSITGNLLDRHF.

This clone was seen more than once but under ten times. Other DNA sequences in this sample translate to the same CDR3. This sequence joins TRBV6-1 and TRBJ1-1; possibly TRBD1 for D (5 bases). The CDR3 has 14 residues. Germline loops: CDR1 MNHNS, CDR2 SASEGT. The germline V and J ends were trimmed by 0 bases and 1 base, with 6 bases remaining between them. The CDR3 reads CASSEAGGNTEAFF. DNA of the CDR3: TGTGCCAGCAGTGAAGCGGGGGGGAACACTGAAGCTTTCTTT.

The chain combines TRBV11-2 with TRBJ1-2; D unresolved. The V end lost 5 bases, the J end lost 1 base, and 11 bases lay between the germline ends. The germline CDR1 and CDR2 sequences are SGHAT and FQNNGV. The CDR3 is made up of 14 amino acids. CDR3 nucleotide sequence: TGTGCCAGCAGCCCAGACCCTCGTAACTATGGCTACACCTTC. It specifies CASSPDPRNYGYTF.

The V and J genes are TRBV28 and TRBJ2-3; 11 nucleotides align to TRBD2. In germline, CDR1 is MDHEN, CDR2 SYDVKM. V shed 6 bases and J 1 base; nucleotides not matched to a gene: 27. This CDR3 has 23 residues. CDR3 nucleotides: TGTGCCAGCAGGCCTCATTTCGGTAGCCCGGGTCTAGCGGGAGGAATAGGCACAGATACGCAGTATTTT. Translating it yields CASRPHFGSPGLAGGIGTDTQYF.

The CDR3 loop is CASSLGTSETQYF. The CDR3 region has the DNA TGTGCCAGCAGTTTAGGGACATCGGAGACCCAGTACTTC. This chain uses TRBV28 with TRBJ2-5, with D tentatively TRBD1 (6 bases). The V and J ends lost 2 bases and 5 bases respectively, with 9 bases between them. Germline assignment: CDR1 MDHEN and CDR2 SYDVKM. The CDR3 has 13 residues.

V and J are TRBV7-6 and TRBJ2-7; 8 nucleotides align to TRBD1. Trimming cost V 5 bases and J 3 bases; bases outside gene matches: 6. The CDR3 contains 14 residues. Per germline, CDR1 SGHVS and CDR2 FNYEAQ. This CDR3 is CASSPRTGNYEQYF. The CDR3 DNA follows: TGTGCCAGCAGCCCCCGGACAGGGAACTACGAGCAGTACTTC.